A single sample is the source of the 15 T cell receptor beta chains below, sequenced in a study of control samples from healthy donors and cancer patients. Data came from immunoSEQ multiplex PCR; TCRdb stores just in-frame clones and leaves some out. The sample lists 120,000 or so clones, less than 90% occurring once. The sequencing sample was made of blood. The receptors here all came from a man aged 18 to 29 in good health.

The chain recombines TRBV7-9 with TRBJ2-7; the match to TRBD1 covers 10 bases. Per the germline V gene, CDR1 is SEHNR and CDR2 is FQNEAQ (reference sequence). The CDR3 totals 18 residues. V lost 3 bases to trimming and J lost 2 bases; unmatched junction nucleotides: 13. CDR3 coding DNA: TGTGCCAGCAGCTTCTCCGGGACAGGGGAAAAGGTTACCTACGAGCAGTACTTC. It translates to CASSFSGTGEKVTYEQYF.

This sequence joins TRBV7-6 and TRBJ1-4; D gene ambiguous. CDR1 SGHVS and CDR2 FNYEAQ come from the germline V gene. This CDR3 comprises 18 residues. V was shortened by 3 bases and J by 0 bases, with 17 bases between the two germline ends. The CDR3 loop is CASSFGFKLPATNEKLFF. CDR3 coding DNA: TGTGCCAGCAGCTTCGGTTTTAAGCTGCCAGCAACTAATGAAAAACTGTTTTTT.

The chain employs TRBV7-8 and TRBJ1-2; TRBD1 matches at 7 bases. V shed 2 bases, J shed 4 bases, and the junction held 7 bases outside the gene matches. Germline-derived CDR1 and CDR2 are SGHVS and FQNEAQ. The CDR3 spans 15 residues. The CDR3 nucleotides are TGTGCCAGCAGCTTAACCGAAAGGACAGGCTATGGCTACACCTTC. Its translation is CASSLTERTGYGYTF. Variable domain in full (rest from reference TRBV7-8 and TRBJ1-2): GAGVSQSPRYKVAKRGQDVALRCDPISGHVSLFWYQQALGQGPEFLTYFQNEAQLDKSGLPSDRFFAERPEGSVSTLKIQRTQQEDSAVYLCASSLTERTGYGYTFGSGTRLTVV.

DNA for the CDR3: TGCGCCAGCACCCGTTCCCCGACAGGGGGCGCGTCGGACACCGGGGAGCTGTTTTTT. It yields the protein CASTRSPTGGASDTGELFF. This chain uses TRBV10-2 with TRBJ2-2; 10 nucleotides line up with TRBD1. J was trimmed by 3 bases and V by 7 bases; bases with no gene match: 17. CDR3 length: 19 residues. Germline CDR1 reads WSHSY; CDR2 reads SAAADI.

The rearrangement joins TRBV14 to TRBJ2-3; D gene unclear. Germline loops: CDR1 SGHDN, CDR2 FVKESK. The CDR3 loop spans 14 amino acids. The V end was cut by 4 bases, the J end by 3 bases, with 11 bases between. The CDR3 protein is CASSRSKGTDTQYF. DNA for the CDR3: TGTGCCAGCAGCCGATCAAAGGGTACAGATACGCAGTATTTT.

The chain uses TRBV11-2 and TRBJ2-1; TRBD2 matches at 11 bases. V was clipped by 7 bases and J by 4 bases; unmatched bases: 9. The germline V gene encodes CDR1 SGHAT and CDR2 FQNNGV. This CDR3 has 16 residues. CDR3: CASNLAGGLKYNEQFF. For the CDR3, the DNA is TGTGCCAGCAACCTAGCGGGAGGCCTAAAATACAATGAGCAGTTCTTC. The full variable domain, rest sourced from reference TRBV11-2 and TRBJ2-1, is EAGVAQSPRYKIIEKRQSVAFWCNPISGHATLYWYQQILGQGPKLLIQFQNNGVVDDSQLPKDRFSAERLKGVDSTLKIQPAKLEDSAVYLCASNLAGGLKYNEQFFGPGTRLTVL.

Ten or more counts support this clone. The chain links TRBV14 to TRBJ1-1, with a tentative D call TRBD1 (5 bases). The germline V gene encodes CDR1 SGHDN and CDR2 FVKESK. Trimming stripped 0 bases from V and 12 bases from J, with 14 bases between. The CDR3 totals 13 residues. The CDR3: CASSQDLGAGTFF. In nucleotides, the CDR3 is TGTGCCAGCAGCCAAGATTTAGGGGCCGGTACTTTCTTT.

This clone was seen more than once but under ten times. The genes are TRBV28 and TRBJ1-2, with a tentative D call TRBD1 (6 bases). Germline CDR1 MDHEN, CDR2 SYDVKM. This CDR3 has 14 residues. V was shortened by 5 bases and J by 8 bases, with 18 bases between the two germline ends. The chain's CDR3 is CASSLTGPYGGYTF. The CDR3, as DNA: TGTGCCAGCAGTCTTACAGGGCCCTATGGAGGCTACACCTTC.

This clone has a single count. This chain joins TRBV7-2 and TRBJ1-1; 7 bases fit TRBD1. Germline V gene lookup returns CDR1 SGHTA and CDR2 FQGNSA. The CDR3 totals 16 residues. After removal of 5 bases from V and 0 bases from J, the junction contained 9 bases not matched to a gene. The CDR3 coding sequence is TGTGCCAGCAGCCGCGACAGGGCTAACATGAACACTGAAGCTTTCTTT. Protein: CASSRDRANMNTEAFF. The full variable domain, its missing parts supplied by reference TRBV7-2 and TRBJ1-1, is GAGVSQSPSNKVTEKGKDVELRCDPISGHTALYWYRQSLGQGLEFLIYFQGNSAPDKSGLPSDRFSAERTGGSVSTLTIQRTQQEDSAVYLCASSRDRANMNTEAFFGQGTRLTVV.

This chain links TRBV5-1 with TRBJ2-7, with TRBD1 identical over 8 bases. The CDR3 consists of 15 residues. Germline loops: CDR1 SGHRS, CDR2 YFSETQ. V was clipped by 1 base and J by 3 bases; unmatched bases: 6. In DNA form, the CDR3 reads TGCGCCAGCAGCTTGAAAGGAACAGGGGGCTACGAGCAGTACTTC. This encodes CASSLKGTGGYEQYF. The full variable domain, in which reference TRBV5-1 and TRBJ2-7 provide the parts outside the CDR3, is KAGVTQTPRYLIKTRGQQVTLSCSPISGHRSVSWYQQTPGQGLQFLFEYFSETQRNKGNFPGRFSGRQFSNSRSEMNVSTLELGDSALYLCASSLKGTGGYEQYFGPGTRLTVT.

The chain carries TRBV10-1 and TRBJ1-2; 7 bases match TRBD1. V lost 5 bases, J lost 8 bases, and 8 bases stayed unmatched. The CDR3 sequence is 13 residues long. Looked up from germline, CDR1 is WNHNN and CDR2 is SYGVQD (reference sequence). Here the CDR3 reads CASSLDREGGYTF. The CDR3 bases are TGCGCCAGCAGTCTCGACAGGGAAGGAGGCTACACCTTC.

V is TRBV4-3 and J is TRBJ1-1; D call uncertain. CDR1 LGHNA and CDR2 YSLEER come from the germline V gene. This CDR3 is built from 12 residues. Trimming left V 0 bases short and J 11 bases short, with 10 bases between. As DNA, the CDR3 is TGCGCCAGCAGCCAAGATCTACGGGAGGCTTTCTTT. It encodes CASSQDLREAFF.

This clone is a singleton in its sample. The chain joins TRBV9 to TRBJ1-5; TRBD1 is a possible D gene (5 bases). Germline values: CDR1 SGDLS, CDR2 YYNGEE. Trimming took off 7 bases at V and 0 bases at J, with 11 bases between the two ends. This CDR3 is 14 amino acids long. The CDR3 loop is CASSGGDSNQPQHF. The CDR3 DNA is TGTGCCAGCTCTGGAGGGGATAGCAATCAGCCCCAGCATTTT.

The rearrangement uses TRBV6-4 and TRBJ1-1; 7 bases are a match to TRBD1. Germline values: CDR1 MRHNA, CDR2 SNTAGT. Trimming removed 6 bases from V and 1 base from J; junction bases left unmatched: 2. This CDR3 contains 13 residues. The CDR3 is CASRGTANTEAFF. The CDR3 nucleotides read TGTGCCAGCAGGGGGACAGCGAACACTGAAGCTTTCTTT.

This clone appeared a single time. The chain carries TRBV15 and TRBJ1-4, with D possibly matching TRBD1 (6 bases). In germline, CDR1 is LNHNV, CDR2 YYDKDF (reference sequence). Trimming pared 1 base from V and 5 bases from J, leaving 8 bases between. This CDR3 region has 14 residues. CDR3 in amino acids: CATSRGQGNEKLFF. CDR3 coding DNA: TGTGCCACCAGCAGAGGCCAGGGGAATGAAAAACTGTTTTTT.